This passage covers 4 T cell receptor beta chains from one sample sequenced in a study of blood T cell repertoires in COVID-19. TCRdb's copy holds only in-frame clones and misses some; the assay was immunoSEQ multiplex PCR. The sample contains some 230,000 clones, 80% to 90% of which appear only once. The sequencing sample was made of peripheral blood. Receptor source: a man aged 35 to 55 with acute or convalescent COVID-19.

The V gene is TRBV4-1, the J gene TRBJ1-4, with TRBD1 as a possible D gene (6 bases). The CDR3 covers 15 residues. Trimming took 4 bases from V and 4 from J, leaving 13 bases between them. Germline CDR1 is MGHRA and CDR2 is YSYEKL. CDR3 bases: TGCGCCAGCAGCCTAACCGGGACAAATAATGAAAAACTGTTTTTT. Protein product: CASSLTGTNNEKLFF.

V and J are TRBV3-1 (or the pseudogene TRBV3-2) and TRBJ1-1; D uncertain. The CDR3 is made up of 13 amino acids. The V end was cut by 2 bases, the J end by 3 bases, with 7 bases between. Germline CDR1 and CDR2: LGHDT and YNNKEL (reference sequence). The CDR3 spells CASSQSVDTEAFF. The CDR3 DNA reads TGTGCCAGCAGCCAAAGCGTAGACACTGAAGCTTTCTTT.

The chain couples TRBV10-2 to TRBJ2-2; 11 bases are shared with TRBD1. CDR3 length equals 15 residues. V lost 2 bases and J lost 6; bases outside the gene matches: 2. Germline loops: CDR1 WSHSY, CDR2 SAAADI. CDR3 DNA: TGCGCCAGCAGTGAGGGACAGGGGGCGTCCGGGGAGCTGTTTTTT. This sequence encodes CASSEGQGASGELFF.

The rearrangement links TRBV15 to TRBJ1-5; tentative D call: TRBD1 (6 bases). CDR3 length equals 15 residues. Between the trimmed V and J ends, which lost 5 bases and 4 bases, there was a span of 15 bases. Germline V gene lookup returns CDR1 LNHNV and CDR2 YYDKDF (reference sequence). The CDR3 DNA reads TGTGCCACCAGCCTCGAGGGGGATCGGAATCAGCCCCAGCATTTT. Translating it yields CATSLEGDRNQPQHF.